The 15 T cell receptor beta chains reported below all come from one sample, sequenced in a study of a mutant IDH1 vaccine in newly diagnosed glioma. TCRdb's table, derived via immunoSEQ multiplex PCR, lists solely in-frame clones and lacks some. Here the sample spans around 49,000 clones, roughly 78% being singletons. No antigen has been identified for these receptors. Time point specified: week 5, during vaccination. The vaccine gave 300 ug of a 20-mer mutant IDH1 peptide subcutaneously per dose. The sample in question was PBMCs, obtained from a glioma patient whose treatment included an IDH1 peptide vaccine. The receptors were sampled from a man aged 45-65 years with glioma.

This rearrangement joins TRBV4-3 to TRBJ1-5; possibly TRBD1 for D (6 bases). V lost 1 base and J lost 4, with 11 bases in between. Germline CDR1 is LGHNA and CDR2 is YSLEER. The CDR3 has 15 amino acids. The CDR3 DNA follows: TGCGCCAGCAGCCAAGGGACAGACAATAATCAGCCCCAGCATTTT. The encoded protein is CASSQGTDNNQPQHF.

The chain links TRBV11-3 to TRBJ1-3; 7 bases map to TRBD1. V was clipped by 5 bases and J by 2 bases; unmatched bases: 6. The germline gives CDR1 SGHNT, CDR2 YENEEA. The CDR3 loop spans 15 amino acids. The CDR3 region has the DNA TGTGCCAGCAGCCCGACGGGACAGACTGGAAACACCATATATTTT. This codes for CASSPTGQTGNTIYF. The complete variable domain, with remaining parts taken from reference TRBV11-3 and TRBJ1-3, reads EAGVVQSPRYKIIEKKQPVAFWCNPISGHNTLYWYLQNLGQGPELLIRYENEEAVDDSQLPKDRFSAERLKGVDSTLKIQPAELGDSAVYLCASSPTGQTGNTIYFGEGSWLTVV.

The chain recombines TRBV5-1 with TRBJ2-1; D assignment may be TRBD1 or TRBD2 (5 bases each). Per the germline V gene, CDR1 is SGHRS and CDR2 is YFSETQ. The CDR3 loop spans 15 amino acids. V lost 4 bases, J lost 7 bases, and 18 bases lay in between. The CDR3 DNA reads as TGCGCCAGCAGCCCCCGGGACGGAGGTTTGAATGAGCAGTTCTTC. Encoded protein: CASSPRDGGLNEQFF.

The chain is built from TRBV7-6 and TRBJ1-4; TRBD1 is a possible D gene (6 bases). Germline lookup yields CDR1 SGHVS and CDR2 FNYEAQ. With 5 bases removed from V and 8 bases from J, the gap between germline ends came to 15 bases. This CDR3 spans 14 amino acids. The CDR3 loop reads CASSLQGPGEKLFF. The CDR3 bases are TGTGCCAGCAGCCTACAGGGACCGGGAGAAAAACTGTTTTTT. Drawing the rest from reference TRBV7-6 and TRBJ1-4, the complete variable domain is GAGVSQSPRYKVTKRGQDVALRCDPISGHVSLYWYRQALGQGPEFLTYFNYEAQQDKSGLPNDRFSAERPEGSISTLTIQRTEQRDSAMYRCASSLQGPGEKLFFGSGTQLSVL.

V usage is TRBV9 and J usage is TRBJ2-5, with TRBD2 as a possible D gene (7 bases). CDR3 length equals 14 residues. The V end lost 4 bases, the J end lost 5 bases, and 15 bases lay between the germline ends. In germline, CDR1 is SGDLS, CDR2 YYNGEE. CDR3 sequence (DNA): TGTGCCAGCAGCCTCCTTGGGGGGGCGGAGACCCAGTACTTC. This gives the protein CASSLLGGAETQYF.

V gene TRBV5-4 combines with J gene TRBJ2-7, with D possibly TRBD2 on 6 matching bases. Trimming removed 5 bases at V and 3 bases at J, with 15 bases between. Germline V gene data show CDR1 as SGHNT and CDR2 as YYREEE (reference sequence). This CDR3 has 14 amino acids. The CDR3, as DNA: TGTGCCAGCAGTCCGCCCGGGGGAATCTACGAGCAGTACTTC. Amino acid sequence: CASSPPGGIYEQYF.

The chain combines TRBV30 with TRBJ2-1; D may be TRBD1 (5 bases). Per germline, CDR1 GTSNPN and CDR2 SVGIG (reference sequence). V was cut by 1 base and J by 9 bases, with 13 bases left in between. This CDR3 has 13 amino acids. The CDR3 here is CAWSEVRVGEQFF. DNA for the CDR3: TGTGCCTGGAGTGAGGTCAGGGTCGGTGAGCAGTTCTTC.

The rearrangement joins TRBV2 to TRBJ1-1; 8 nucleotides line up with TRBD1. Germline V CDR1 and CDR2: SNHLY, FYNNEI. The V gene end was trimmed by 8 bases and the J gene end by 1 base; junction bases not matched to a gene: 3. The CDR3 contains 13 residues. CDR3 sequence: CASSQGENTEAFF. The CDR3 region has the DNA TGTGCCAGCTCACAGGGGGAGAACACTGAAGCTTTCTTT.

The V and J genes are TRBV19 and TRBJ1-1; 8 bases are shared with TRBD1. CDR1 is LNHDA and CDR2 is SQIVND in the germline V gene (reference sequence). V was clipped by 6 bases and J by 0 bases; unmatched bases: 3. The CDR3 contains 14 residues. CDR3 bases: TGTGCCAGTAGCTTGGACAGGGTGAACACTGAAGCTTTCTTT. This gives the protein CASSLDRVNTEAFF. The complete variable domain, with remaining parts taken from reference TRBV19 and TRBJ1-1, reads DGGITQSPKYLFRKEGQNVTLSCEQNLNHDAMYWYRQDPGQGLRLIYYSQIVNDFQKGDIAEGYSVSREKKESFPLTVTSAQKNPTAFYLCASSLDRVNTEAFFGQGTRLTVV.

The CDR3: CASSLPGGVGTEAFF. DNA for the CDR3: TGTGCCAGCTCACTACCAGGGGGTGTAGGGACTGAAGCTTTCTTT. V and J are TRBV18 and TRBJ1-1, with 7 bases that match TRBD1. Germline CDR1 is KGHSH and CDR2 is LQKENI. Trimming cost V 4 bases and J 5 bases; bases outside gene matches: 10. CDR3 length: 15 residues.

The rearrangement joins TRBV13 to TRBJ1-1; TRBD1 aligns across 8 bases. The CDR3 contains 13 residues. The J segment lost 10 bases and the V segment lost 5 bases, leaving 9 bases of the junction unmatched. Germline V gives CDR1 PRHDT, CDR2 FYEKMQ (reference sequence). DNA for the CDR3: TGTGCCAGCAGCACCGACAGGGGCCAGACAGCTTTCTTT. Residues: CASSTDRGQTAFF.

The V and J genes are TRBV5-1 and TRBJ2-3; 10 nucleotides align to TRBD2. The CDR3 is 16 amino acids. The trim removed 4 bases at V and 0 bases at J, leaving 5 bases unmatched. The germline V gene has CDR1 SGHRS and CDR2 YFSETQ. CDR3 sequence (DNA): TGCGCCAGCAGCCCAGGACTAGCGGTTAGCACAGATACGCAGTATTTT. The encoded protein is CASSPGLAVSTDTQYF. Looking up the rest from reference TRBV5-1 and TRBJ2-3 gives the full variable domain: KAGVTQTPRYLIKTRGQQVTLSCSPISGHRSVSWYQQTPGQGLQFLFEYFSETQRNKGNFPGRFSGRQFSNSRSEMNVSTLELGDSALYLCASSPGLAVSTDTQYFGPGTRLTVL.

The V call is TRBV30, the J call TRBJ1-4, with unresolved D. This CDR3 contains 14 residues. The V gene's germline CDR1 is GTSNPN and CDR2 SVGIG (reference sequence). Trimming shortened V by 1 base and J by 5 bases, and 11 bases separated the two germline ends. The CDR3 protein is CAWSGGLVNEKLFF. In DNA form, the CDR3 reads TGTGCCTGGAGTGGCGGGCTAGTGAATGAAAAACTGTTTTTT.

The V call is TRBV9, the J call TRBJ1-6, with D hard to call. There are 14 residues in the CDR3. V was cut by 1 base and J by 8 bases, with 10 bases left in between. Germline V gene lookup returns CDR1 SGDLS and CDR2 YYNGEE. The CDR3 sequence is CASSVRHVDSPLHF. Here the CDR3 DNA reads TGTGCCAGCAGCGTACGCCATGTGGATTCACCCCTCCACTTT.

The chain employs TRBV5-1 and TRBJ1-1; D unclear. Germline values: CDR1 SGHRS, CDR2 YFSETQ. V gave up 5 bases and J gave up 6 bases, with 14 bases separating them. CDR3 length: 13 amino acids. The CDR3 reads CASSQAGRAEAFF. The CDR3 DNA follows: TGCGCCAGCAGTCAAGCCGGACGCGCTGAAGCTTTCTTT. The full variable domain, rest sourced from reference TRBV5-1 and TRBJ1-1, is KAGVTQTPRYLIKTRGQQVTLSCSPISGHRSVSWYQQTPGQGLQFLFEYFSETQRNKGNFPGRFSGRQFSNSRSEMNVSTLELGDSALYLCASSQAGRAEAFFGQGTRLTVV.